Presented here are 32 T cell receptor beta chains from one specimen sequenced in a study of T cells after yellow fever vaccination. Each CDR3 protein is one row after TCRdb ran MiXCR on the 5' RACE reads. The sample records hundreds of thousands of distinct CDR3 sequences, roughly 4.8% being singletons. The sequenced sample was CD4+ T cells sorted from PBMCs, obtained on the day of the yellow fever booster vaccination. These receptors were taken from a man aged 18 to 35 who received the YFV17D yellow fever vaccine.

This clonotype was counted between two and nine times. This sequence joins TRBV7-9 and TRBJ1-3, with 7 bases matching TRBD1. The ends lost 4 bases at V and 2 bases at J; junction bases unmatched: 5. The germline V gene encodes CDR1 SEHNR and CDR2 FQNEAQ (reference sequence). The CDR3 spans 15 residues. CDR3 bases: TGTGCCAGCAGCTGGACAGGTCGACCTGGAAACACCATATATTTT. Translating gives CASSWTGRPGNTIYF.

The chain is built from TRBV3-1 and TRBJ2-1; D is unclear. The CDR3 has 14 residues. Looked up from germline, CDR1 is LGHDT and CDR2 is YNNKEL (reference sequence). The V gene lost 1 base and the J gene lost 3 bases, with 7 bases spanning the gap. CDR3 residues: CASSQVAGYNEQFF. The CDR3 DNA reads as TGTGCCAGCAGCCAAGTAGCCGGCTACAATGAGCAGTTCTTC.

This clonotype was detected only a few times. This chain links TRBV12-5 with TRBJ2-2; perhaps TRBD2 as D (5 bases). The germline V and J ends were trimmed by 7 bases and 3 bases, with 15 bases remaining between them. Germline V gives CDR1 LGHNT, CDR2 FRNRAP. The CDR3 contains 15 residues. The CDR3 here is CASAGPGLDTGELFF. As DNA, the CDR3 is TGTGCTAGTGCCGGTCCGGGATTGGACACCGGGGAGCTGTTTTTT.

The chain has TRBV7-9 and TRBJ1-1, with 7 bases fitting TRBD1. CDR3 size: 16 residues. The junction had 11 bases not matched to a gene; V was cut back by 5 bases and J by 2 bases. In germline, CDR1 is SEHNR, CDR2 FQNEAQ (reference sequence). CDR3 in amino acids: CASSGRRQGQNTEAFF. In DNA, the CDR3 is TGTGCCAGCAGCGGGCGACGACAGGGTCAAAACACTGAAGCTTTCTTT.

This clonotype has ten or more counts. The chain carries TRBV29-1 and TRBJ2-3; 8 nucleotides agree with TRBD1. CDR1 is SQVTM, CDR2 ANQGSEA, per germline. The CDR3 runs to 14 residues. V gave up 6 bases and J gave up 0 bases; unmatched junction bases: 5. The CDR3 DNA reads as TGCAGCGTCCAATACAGGGGGAGCACAGATACGCAGTATTTT. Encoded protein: CSVQYRGSTDTQYF.

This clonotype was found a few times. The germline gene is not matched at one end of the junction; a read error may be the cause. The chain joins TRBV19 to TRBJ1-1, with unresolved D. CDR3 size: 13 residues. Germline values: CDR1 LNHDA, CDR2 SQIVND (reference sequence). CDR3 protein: CASSMSQKPVALF. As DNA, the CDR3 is TGTGCCAGTAGTATGTCTCAAAAACCGGTAGCTTTATTT.

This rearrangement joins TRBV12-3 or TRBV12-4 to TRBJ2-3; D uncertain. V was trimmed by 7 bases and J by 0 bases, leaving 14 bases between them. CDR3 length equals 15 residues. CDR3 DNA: TGTGCCAGCACAAAAAACGGAGACAGCACAGATACGCAGTATTTT. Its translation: CASTKNGDSTDTQYF.

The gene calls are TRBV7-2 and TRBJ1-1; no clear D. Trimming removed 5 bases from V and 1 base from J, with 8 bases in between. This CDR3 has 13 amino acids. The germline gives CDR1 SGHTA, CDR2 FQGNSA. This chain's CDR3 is CASSTQENTEAFF. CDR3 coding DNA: TGTGCCAGCAGCACGCAGGAGAACACTGAAGCTTTCTTT. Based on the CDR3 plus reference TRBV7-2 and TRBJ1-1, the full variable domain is GAGVSQSPSNKVTEKGKDVELRCDPISGHTALYWYRQSLGQGLEFLIYFQGNSAPDKSGLPSDRFSAERTGGSVSTLTIQRTQQEDSAVYLCASSTQENTEAFFGQGTRLTVV.

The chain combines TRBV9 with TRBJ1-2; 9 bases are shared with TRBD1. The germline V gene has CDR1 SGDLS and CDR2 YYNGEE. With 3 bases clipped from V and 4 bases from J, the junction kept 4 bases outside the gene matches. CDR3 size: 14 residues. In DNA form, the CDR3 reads TGTGCCAGCAGCGGAGGACAGGGGCCCTATGGCTACACCTTC. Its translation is CASSGGQGPYGYTF.

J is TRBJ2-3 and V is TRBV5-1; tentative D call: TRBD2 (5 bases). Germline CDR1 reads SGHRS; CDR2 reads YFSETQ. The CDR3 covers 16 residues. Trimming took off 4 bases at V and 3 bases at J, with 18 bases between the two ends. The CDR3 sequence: CASSRPTRGMTDTQYF. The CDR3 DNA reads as TGCGCCAGCAGCCGACCTACTAGAGGGATGACAGATACGCAGTATTTT.

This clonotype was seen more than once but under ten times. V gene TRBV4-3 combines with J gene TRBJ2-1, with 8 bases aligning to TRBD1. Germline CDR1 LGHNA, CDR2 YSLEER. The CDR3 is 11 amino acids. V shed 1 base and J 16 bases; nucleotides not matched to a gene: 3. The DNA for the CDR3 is TGCGCCAGCAGCCAAGGGACAGGGTATTTCTTC. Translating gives CASSQGTGYFF.

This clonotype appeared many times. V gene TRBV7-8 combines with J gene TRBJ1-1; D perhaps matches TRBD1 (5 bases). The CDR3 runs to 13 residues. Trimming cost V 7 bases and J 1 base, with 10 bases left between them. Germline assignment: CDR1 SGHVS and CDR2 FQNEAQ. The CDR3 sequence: CASTFGQNTEAFF. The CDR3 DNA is TGTGCCAGCACCTTTGGACAGAACACTGAAGCTTTCTTT.

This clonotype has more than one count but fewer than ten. The CDR3 bases are TGCAGTGCCGGACGACAGGGGAACCCCACAGATACGCAGTATTTT. Its protein is CSAGRQGNPTDTQYF. V usage is TRBV20-1 and J usage is TRBJ2-3; 8 bases fit TRBD1. Germline V gives CDR1 DFQATT, CDR2 SNEGSKA (reference sequence). The V and J ends lost 6 bases and 2 bases, in that order; junction bases with no gene match: 10. The CDR3 is 15 residues long.

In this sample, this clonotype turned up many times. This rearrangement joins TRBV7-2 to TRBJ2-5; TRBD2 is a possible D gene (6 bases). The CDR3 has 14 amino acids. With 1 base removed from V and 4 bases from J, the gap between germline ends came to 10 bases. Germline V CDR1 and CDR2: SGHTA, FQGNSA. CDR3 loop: CASSLVTGVETQYF. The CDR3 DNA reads TGTGCCAGCAGCTTAGTTACGGGGGTAGAGACCCAGTACTTC.

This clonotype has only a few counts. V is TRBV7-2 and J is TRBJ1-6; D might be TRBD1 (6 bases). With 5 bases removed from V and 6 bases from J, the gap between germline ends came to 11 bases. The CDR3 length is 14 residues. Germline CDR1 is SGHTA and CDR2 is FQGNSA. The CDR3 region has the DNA TGTGCCAGCAGCGCGGGACACCTTAATTCACCCCTCCACTTT. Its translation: CASSAGHLNSPLHF.

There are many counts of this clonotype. CDR3 bases: TGCGCCAGCAGCTTGAGGAGAACGGGGGCCCGGTCGAACTATGGCTACACCTTC. Its translation: CASSLRRTGARSNYGYTF. This chain joins TRBV5-1 and TRBJ1-2; D possibly corresponds to TRBD1 (6 bases). The CDR3 spans 18 residues. With 1 base removed from V and 2 bases from J, the gap between germline ends came to 21 bases. Germline lookup yields CDR1 SGHRS and CDR2 YFSETQ.

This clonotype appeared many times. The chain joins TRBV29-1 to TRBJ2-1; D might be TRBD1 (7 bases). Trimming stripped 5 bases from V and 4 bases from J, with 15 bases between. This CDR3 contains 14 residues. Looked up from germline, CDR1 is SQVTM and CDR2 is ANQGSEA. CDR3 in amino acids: CSVRARGEYNEQFF. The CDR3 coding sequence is TGCAGCGTTAGGGCCAGGGGGGAATACAATGAGCAGTTCTTC.

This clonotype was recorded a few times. The CDR3 loop is CASSFDSYYGYTF. In nucleotides, the CDR3 is TGTGCCAGCAGTTTCGACAGCTACTATGGCTACACCTTC. The V gene is TRBV28, the J gene TRBJ1-2, with D tentatively TRBD1 (5 bases). CDR3 length equals 13 residues. Per the germline V gene, CDR1 is MDHEN and CDR2 is SYDVKM. The V and J ends lost 3 bases and 3 bases respectively, with 8 bases between them.

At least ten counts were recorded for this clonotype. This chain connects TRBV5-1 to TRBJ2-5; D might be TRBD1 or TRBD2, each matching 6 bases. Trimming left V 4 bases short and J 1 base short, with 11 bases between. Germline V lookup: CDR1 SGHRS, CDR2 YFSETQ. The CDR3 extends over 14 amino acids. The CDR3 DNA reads TGCGCCAGCAGCAGGGGGGACCCCCAAGAGACCCAGTACTTC. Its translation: CASSRGDPQETQYF.

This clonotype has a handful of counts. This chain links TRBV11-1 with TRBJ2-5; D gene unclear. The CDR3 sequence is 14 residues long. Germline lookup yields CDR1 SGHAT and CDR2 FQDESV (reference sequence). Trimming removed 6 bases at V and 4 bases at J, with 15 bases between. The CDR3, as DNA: TGTGCCAGCAGTAAAGCACCAGATCGAGAGACCCAGTACTTC. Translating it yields CASSKAPDRETQYF.

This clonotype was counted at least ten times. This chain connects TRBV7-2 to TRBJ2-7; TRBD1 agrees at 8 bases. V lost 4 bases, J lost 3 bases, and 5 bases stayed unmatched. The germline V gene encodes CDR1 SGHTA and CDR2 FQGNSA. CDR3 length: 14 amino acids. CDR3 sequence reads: CASSSQGAVYEQYF. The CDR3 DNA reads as TGTGCCAGCAGCTCGCAGGGGGCGGTCTACGAGCAGTACTTC.

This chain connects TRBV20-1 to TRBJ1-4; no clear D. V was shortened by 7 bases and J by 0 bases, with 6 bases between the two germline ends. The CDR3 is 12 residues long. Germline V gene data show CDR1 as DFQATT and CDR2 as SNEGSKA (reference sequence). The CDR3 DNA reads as TGCAGTGTAAGGCCAACTAATGAAAAACTGTTTTTT. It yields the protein CSVRPTNEKLFF.

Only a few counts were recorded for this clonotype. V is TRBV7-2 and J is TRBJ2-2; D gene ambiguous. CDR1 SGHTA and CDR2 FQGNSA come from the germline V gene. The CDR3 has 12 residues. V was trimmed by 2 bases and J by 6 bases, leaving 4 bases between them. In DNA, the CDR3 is TGTGCCAGCAGCTTAACCTCCGGGGAGCTGTTTTTT. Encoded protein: CASSLTSGELFF.

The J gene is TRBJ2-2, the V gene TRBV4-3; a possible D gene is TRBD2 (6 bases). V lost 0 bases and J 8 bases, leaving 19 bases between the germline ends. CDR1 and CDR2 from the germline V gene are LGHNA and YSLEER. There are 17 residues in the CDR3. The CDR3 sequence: CASSQDESLPGDGELFF. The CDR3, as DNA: TGCGCCAGCAGCCAAGATGAGAGCCTTCCGGGAGATGGGGAGCTGTTTTTT.

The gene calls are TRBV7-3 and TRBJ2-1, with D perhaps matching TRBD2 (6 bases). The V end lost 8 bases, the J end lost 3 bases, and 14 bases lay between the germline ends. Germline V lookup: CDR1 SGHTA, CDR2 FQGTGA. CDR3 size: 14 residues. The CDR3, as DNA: TGTGCCAGCTCAGTGGTGGGGGGCTACAATGAGCAGTTCTTC. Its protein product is CASSVVGGYNEQFF.

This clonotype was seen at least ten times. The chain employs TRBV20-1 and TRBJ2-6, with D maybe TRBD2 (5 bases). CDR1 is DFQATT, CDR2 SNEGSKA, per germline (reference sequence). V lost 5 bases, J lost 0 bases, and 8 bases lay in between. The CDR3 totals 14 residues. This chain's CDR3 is CSAVTSSGANVLTF. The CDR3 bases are TGCAGTGCTGTAACTAGCTCTGGGGCCAACGTCCTGACTTTC.

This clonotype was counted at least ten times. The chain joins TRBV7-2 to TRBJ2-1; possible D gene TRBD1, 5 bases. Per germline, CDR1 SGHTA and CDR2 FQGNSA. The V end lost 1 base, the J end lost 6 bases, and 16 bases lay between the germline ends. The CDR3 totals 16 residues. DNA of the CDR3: TGTGCCAGCAGCTTAGACAGGATAGGAACGGGCAATGAGCAGTTCTTC. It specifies CASSLDRIGTGNEQFF. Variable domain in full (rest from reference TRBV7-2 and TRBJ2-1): GAGVSQSPSNKVTEKGKDVELRCDPISGHTALYWYRQSLGQGLEFLIYFQGNSAPDKSGLPSDRFSAERTGGSVSTLTIQRTQQEDSAVYLCASSLDRIGTGNEQFFGPGTRLTVL.

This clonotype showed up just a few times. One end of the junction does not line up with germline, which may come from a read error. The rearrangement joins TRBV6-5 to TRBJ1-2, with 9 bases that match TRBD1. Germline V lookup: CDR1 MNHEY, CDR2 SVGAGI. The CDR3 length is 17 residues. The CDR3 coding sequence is TGTGTCAGCAGTTACTCAGGACAGGGGCCAGTGGACTATGGCTACACCTTC. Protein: CVSSYSGQGPVDYGYTF.

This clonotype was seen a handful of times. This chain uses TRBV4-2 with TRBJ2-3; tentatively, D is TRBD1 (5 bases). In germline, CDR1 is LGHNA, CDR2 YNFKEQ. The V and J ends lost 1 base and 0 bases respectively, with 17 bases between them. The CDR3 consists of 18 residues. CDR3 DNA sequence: TGTGCCAGCAGCCAAGGGACAAGGGGCGGCCTTAGCACAGATACGCAGTATTTT. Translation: CASSQGTRGGLSTDTQYF.

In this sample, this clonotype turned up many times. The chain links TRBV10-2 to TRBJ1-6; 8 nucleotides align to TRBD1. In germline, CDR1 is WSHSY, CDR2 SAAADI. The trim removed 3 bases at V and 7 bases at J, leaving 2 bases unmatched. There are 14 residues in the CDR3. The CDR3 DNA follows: TGCGCCAGCAGTGATAGGACAGGGAATTCACCCCTCCACTTT. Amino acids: CASSDRTGNSPLHF.

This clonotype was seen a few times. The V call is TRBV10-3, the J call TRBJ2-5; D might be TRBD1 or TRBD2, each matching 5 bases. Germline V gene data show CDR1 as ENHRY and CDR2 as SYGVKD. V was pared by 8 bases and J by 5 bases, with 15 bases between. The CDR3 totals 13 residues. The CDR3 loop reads CAIHPGWGETQYF. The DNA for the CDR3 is TGTGCCATCCACCCTGGGTGGGGGGAGACCCAGTACTTC.

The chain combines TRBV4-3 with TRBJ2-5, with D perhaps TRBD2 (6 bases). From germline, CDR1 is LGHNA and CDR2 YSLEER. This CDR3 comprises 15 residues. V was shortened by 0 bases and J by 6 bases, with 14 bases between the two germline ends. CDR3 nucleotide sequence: TGCGCCAGCAGCCAAGATAGGATCGGGGGAAAGACCCAGTACTTC. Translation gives CASSQDRIGGKTQYF.